This T cell receptor beta chain originates from a study of T cell repertoires in cytomegalovirus infection. About the study: Shared public TCR beta signatures pointed to both CMV infection and a matching HLA type. Study-level points and caveats: The cumulative frequency of public TCR beta families identified carriers of CMV plus the relevant HLA. In two of eight donors, the top clonotype was HLA-C-restricted CMV-specific.

This clonotype was detected only a few times. Its antigen is undetermined. One entry per CDR3 protein results from TCRdb running MiXCR on the reads. This table has approximately 500,000 distinct CDR3 sequences, about 15% appearing once. Sequencing input: CD8+ T cells from PBMCs. The clonotype was recovered from a human donor in good health (CMV status not recorded). Some clones in this sample may be carry-over from other donors' samples.

DNA of the CDR3: TGCGCCAGCAGCGCAGGTCCGAAAGGTCCAGTTCAAGAGACCCAGTACTTC. Amino acids: CASSAGPKGPVQETQYF. This rearrangement joins TRBV4-1 to TRBJ2-5; D call uncertain. Trimming shortened V by 5 bases and J by 2 bases, and 21 bases separated the two germline ends. Germline V gives CDR1 MGHRA, CDR2 YSYEKL. This CDR3 spans 17 amino acids.